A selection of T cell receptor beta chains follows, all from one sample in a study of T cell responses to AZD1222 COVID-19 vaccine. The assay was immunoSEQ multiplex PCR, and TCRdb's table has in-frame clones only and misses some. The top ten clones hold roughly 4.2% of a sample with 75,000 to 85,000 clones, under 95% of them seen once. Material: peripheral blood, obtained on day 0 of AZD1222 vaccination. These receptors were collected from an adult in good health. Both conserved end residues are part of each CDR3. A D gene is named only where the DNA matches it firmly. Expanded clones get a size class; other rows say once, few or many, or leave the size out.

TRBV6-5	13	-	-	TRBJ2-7	TGTGCCAGCAGTTACTCGATTGAGGACGAGCAGTACTTC	CASSYSIEDEQYF
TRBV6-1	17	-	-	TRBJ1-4	TGTGCCAGCAGTGAACAAAAACGGTCCTCGGGAGACGAAAAACTGTTTTTT	CASSEQKRSSGDEKLFF
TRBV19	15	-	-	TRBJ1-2	TGTGCCAGTAGCTCTCAGATAGATACAGGGACCGGCTACACCTTC	CASSSQIDTGTGYTF
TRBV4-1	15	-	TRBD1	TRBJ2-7	TGCGCCAGCAGCCAAGACCTAGGACAGGGCGACGAGCAGTACTTC	CASSQDLGQGDEQYF
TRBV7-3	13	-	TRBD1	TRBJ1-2	TGTGCCAGCAGCGGACAGGGAAACTATGGCTACACCTTC	CASSGQGNYGYTF
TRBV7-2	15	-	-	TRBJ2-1	TGTGCCAGCAGCTTTGGGGGGCACCAATACAATGAGCAGTTCTTC	CASSFGGHQYNEQFF
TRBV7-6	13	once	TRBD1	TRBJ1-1	TGTGCCAGCAACTCGGGACAGGGGACTGAAGCTTTCTTT	CASNSGQGTEAFF
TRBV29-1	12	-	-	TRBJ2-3	TGCAGCGTTGGGGCTAGCCCAGATACGCAGTATTTT	CSVGASPDTQYF
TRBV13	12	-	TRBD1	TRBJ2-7	TGTGCCAGCAGTTCGGACAGGGTGGTGAAGTACTTC	CASSSDRVVKYF
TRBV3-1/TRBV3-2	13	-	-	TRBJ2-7	TGTGCCAGCAGCCAAGGAAATCTCTACGAGCAGTACTTC	CASSQGNLYEQYF
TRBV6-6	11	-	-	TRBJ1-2	TGTGCCAGCACGACGGCCTTAGGCTACACCTTC	CASTTALGYTF
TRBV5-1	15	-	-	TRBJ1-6	TGCGCCAGCAGGCCTCAGGTACCCCATAATTCACCCCTCCACTTT	CASRPQVPHNSPLHF
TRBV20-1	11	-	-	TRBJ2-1	TGCAGTGCTAGCACCTCGGGTGAGCAGTTCTTC	CSASTSGEQFF
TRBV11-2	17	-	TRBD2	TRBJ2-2	TGTGCCAGCAGCTTATTCGGGAGGGCCCAGAACACCGGGGAGCTGTTTTTT	CASSLFGRAQNTGELFF
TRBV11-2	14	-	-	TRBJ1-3	TGTGCCAGCAGCTTAGACCGGGCTGGAAACACCATATATTTT	CASSLDRAGNTIYF
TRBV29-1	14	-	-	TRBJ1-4	TGCAGCGTTTGGAGCCCCGCAACTAATGAAAAACTGTTTTTT	CSVWSPATNEKLFF
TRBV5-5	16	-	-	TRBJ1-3	TGTGCCAGCAGCTTGGGAGACCCCAGGTCTGGAAACACCATATATTTT	CASSLGDPRSGNTIYF
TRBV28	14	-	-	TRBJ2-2	TGTGCCAGCAGTTTAAGGTCAGCTAGCGGGGAGCTGTTTTTT	CASSLRSASGELFF
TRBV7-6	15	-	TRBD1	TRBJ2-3	TGTGCCAGCAGCCAGGACAGGGTGGGCACAGATACGCAGTATTTT	CASSQDRVGTDTQYF
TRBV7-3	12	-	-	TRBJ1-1	TGTGCCAGCAGCTTAGATGGGACTGAAGCTTTCTTT	CASSLDGTEAFF
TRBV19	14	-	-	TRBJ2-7	TGTGCCAGTAGTATTTCAGAGTTCAGGGACGAGCAGTACTTC	CASSISEFRDEQYF
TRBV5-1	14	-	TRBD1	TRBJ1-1	TGCGCCAGCAGCCCACAGGGGGCACACACTGAAGCTTTCTTT	CASSPQGAHTEAFF
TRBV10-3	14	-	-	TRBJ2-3	TGTGCCATCAGTTCTGATACTAGCACAGATACGCAGTATTTT	CAISSDTSTDTQYF
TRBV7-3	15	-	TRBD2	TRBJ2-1	TGTGCCAGCAGCTTAGGACTAGCGGGAGGCAATGAGCAGTTCTTC	CASSLGLAGGNEQFF
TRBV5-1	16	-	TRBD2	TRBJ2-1	TGCGCCAGCAGCAAAACGAGCGGGGGGAAACTTAATGAGCAGTTCTTC	CASSKTSGGKLNEQFF
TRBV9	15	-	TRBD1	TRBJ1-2	TGTGCCAGCAGCGTCGAGGACAGGACTACCTATGGCTACACCTTC	CASSVEDRTTYGYTF
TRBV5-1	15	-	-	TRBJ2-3	TGCGCCAGCAGCTTGGTTTTCCGGGGGCTAGATACGCAGTATTTT	CASSLVFRGLDTQYF
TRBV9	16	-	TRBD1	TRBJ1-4	TGTGCCAGCAGCGTAGGGGCGACAGGGGGCAGTGAAAAACTGTTTTTT	CASSVGATGGSEKLFF
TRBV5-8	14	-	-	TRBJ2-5	TGTGCCAGCAGCTTTTCAAGCGTTCAAGAGACCCAGTACTTC	CASSFSSVQETQYF
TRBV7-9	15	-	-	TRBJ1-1	TGTGCCAGCAGCTTAATGGGACTCGACGGCGCTGAAGCTTTCTTT	CASSLMGLDGAEAFF
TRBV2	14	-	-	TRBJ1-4	TGTGCCAGCAGTGTGGGGGGGACTGGTGAAAAACTGTTTTTT	CASSVGGTGEKLFF
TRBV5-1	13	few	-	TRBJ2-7	TGCGCCAGCTCACCGGACAACTCCTACGAGCAGTACTTC	CASSPDNSYEQYF
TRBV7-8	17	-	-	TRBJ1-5	TGTGCCAGCAGCTTAGGCCGGCAGATCTATAGCAATCAGCCCCAGCATTTT	CASSLGRQIYSNQPQHF
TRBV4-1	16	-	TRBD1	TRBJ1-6	TGCGCCAGCAGCCAAGCTATGGACAGGAGGGATTCACCCCTCCACTTT	CASSQAMDRRDSPLHF
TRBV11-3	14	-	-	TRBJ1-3	TGTGCCAGCAGCTTGGCAGGGGCTGGAAACACCATATATTTT	CASSLAGAGNTIYF
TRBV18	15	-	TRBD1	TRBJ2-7	TGTGCCAGCTCACCAACAGGGACAGGGAGCTACGAGCAGTACTTC	CASSPTGTGSYEQYF
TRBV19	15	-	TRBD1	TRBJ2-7	TGTGCCAGTAGTGGGTTCGCAGGGGGCTCCTACGAGCAGTACTTC	CASSGFAGGSYEQYF
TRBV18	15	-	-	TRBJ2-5	TGTGCCAGCTCACCACGGGGACCCCCTGAAGAGACCCAGTACTTC	CASSPRGPPEETQYF
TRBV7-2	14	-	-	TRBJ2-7	TGTGCCAGCAGCTTAAACTGGCGAATTGACGAGCAGTACTTC	CASSLNWRIDEQYF
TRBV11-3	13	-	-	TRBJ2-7	TGTGCCAGCAGCTTAGACCGGGCCTACGAGCAGTACTTC	CASSLDRAYEQYF
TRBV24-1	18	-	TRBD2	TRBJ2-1	TGTGCCACCAGTGGCTCCCCCCTACGGGAGGTATCCTACAATGAGCAGTTCTTC	CATSGSPLREVSYNEQFF
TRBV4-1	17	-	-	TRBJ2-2	TGCGCCAGCAGCCAAGACGGGGGACAGTCGAACACCGGGGAGCTGTTTTTT	CASSQDGGQSNTGELFF
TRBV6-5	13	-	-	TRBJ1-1	TGTGCCAGCAGCCAGGAAACTAACACTGAAGCTTTCTTT	CASSQETNTEAFF
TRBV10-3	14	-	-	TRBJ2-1	TGTGCCATCAGTGAGGGACTCCTTGGCAATGAGCAGTTCTTC	CAISEGLLGNEQFF
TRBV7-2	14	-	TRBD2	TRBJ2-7	TGTGCCAGCAGCGGGACTAGCGCCCACTACGAGCAGTACTTC	CASSGTSAHYEQYF
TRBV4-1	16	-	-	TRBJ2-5	TGCGCCAGCAGCCAAGTCATCCGGGGGCCGCAAGAGACCCAGTACTTC	CASSQVIRGPQETQYF
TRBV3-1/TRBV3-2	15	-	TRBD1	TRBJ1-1	TGTGCCAGCAGCCTAGGGACAGGGCTCGGCACTGAAGCTTTCTTT	CASSLGTGLGTEAFF
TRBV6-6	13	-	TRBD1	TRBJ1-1	TGTGCCAGCAGTCCAGGGGGCTACACTGAAGCTTTCTTT	CASSPGGYTEAFF
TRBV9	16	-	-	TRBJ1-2	TGTGCCAGCAGCGTCCAGGGGCGCTGGGGACGGCTTGGCTACACCTTC	CASSVQGRWGRLGYTF
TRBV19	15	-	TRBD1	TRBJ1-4	TGTGCCAGTAGATCCGCCGGGACAGCTAATGAAAAACTGTTTTTT	CASRSAGTANEKLFF
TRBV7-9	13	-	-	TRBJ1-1	TGTGCCAGCAGCTTAGGGGGGGACACTGAAGCTTTCTTT	CASSLGGDTEAFF
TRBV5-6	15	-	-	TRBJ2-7	TGTGCCAGCAGCTTGGTTCTTCAGGGCAGCTACGAGCAGTACTTC	CASSLVLQGSYEQYF
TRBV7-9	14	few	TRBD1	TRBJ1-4	TGTGCCAGCAGCTCGACAGGGGCTATTGAAAAACTGTTTTTT	CASSSTGAIEKLFF
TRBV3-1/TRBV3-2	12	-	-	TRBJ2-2	TGTGCCAGCAGCAGGTCCCCCGGGGAGCTGTTTTTT	CASSRSPGELFF
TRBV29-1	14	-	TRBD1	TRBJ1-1	TGCAGCGTTGGAGGGACAGGGGTATACACTGAAGCTTTCTTT	CSVGGTGVYTEAFF
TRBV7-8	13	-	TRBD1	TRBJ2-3	TGTGCCAGCAGCAGCGACAGGGCTGATACGCAGTATTTT	CASSSDRADTQYF
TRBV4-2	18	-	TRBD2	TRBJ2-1	TGTGCCAGCAGCCAAGTGGGGCTAGCGGTACACTCCTACAATGAGCAGTTCTTC	CASSQVGLAVHSYNEQFF
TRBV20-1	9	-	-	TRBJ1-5	TGCAGGACCTGGCAGCCCCAGCATTTT	CRTWQPQHF
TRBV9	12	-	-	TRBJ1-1	TGTGCCAGCAGCGTAATTCAGGGTCCCGCTTTCTTT	CASSVIQGPAFF
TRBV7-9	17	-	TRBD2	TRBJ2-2	TGTGCCAGCAGCTTAGTCGGGAGGGCCCTCAACACCGGGGAGCTGTTTTTT	CASSLVGRALNTGELFF